A single sample is the source of the 3 T cell receptor beta chains below, sequenced in a study of response to subunit inactivated influenza vaccine (dated by TCRdb to the late 2010s). The library was obtained by RT-PCR. Sequencer: Illumina HiSeq 2500. TCRdb took the public reads, trimmed them with fastp at Q25, ran MiXCR for clone calling and kept in-frame beta chains. Rows merge per CDR3 protein into single entries with the most common DNA and genes. The sample records roughly 700,000 distinct CDR3 sequences, 11% to 15% of which are singletons. The ten largest clones add up to 6.5% to 8.5% of the sample. Sample: PBMCs from blood, taken 14 to 15 days before vaccination. These receptors were taken from a man between 50 and 59 years old who received an inactivated influenza vaccine. Donor details come from another sample of the same person, matched by shared clones.

In its sample, this clonotype was seen many times. V gene TRBV12-3 or TRBV12-4 combines with J gene TRBJ1-2; 7 bases align to TRBD1. This CDR3 has 13 amino acids. V dropped 6 bases and J dropped 4; count of bases not matched to a gene: 5. The CDR3 nucleotides are TGTGCCAGCAGCTTAAGGGGGCTCTATGGCTACACCTTC. Protein sequence: CASSLRGLYGYTF.

The table lists this clonotype with a few counts. The J gene is TRBJ2-1, the V gene TRBV6-4, with TRBD2 matching over 9 bases. The length of the CDR3 is 15 residues. V lost 4 bases, J lost 3 bases, and 4 bases stayed unmatched. Germline V gives CDR1 MRHNA, CDR2 SNTAGT. The CDR3 loop reads CASSVLAGNYNEQFF. In nucleotides, the CDR3 is TGTGCCAGCAGTGTGCTAGCGGGAAACTACAATGAGCAGTTCTTC.

This clonotype was seen a handful of times. The chain couples TRBV6-1 to TRBJ2-3, with 12 bases matching TRBD2. The CDR3 has 15 amino acids. Germline V gene sequence: CDR1 MNHNS, CDR2 SASEGT. V was pared by 6 bases and J by 8 bases, with 9 bases of the junction left unmatched. The DNA for the CDR3 is TGTGCCAGCAGAGGGACTAGCGGGCTGTCAGCTACGCAGTATTTT. It codes for CASRGTSGLSATQYF.